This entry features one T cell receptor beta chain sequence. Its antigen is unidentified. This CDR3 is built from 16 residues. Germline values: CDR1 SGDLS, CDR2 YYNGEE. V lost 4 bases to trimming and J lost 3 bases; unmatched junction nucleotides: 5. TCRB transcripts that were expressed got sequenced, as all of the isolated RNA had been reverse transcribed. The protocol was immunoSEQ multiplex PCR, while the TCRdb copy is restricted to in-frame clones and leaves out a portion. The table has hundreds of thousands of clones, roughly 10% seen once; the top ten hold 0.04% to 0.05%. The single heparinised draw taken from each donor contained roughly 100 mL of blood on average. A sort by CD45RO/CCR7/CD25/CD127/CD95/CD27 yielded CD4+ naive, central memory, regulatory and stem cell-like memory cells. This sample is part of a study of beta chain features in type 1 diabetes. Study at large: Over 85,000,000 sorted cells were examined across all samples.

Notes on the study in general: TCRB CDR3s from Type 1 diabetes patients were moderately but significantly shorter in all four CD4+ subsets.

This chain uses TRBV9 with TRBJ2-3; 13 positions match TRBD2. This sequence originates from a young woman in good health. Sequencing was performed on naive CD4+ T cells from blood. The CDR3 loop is CASSPGLAGVTDTQYF. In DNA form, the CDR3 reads TGTGCCAGCAGCCCCGGACTAGCGGGAGTAACAGATACGCAGTATTTT. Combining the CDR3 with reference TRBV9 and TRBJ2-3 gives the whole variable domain DSGVTQTPKHLITATGQRVTLRCSPRSGDLSVYWYQQSLDQGLQFLIQYYNGEERAKGNILERFSAQQFPDLHSELNLSSLELGDSALYFCASSPGLAGVTDTQYFGPGTRLTVL.